This TCR beta chain was recorded in a study of T cells after yellow fever vaccination. The study, taken as a whole, reports: Weaker, the secondary response peaked sooner, at day 5 versus 15. Overlap between CD4 and CD8 compartments was detected for a small share of clonotypes.

V was clipped by 3 bases and J by 0 bases, with 9 bases between them. Germline V gene data show CDR1 as KGHSH and CDR2 as LQKENI. There are 14 residues in the CDR3. The table lists this clonotype with many counts. No antigen is known for it. 5'RACE template switching added a universal primer site and UMIs to TCR cDNA. MiXCR, applied by TCRdb to the 5' RACE reads, yields one record per CDR3 protein. The sample contains 250,000 to 400,000 distinct CDR3 sequences, about 4% of which appear only once. Sequencing used PBMCs, obtained 5 days after the yellow fever booster vaccination. This chain joins TRBV18 and TRBJ2-7; maybe TRBD2 (7 bases). This clonotype originated in a young man who received the YFV17D yellow fever vaccine. The CDR3 here is CASSPGGHSYEQYF. In DNA form, the CDR3 reads TGTGCCAGCTCACCCGGGGGGCACTCCTACGAGCAGTACTTC. The full variable domain, in which reference TRBV18 and TRBJ2-7 provide the parts outside the CDR3, is NAGVMQNPRHLVRRRGQEARLRCSPMKGHSHVYWYRQLPEEGLKFMVYLQKENIIDESGMPKERFSAEFPKEGPSILRIQQVVRGDSAAYFCASSPGGHSYEQYFGPGTRLTVT.